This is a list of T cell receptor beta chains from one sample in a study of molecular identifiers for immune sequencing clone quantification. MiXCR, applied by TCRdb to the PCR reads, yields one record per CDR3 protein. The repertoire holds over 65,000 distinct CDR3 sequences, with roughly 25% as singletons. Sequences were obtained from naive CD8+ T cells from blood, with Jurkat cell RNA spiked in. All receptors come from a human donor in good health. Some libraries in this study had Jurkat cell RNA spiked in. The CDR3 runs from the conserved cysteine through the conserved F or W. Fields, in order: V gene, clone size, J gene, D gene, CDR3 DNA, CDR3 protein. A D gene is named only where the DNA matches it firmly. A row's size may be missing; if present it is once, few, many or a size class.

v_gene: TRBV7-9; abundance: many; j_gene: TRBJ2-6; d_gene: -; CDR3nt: TGTGCCAGCAGCTGGGGAGACGGGGCCAACGTCCTGACTTTC; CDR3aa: CASSWGDGANVLTF
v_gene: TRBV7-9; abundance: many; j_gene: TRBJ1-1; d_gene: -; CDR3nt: TGTGCCAGCAGCTCCTTCACTGAAGCTTTCTTT; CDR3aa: CASSSFTEAFF
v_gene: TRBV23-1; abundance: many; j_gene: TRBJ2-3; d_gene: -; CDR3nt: TGCGCCAGCAGTACCAAAGCGGCGCCCACAGATACGCAGTATTTT; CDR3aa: CASSTKAAPTDTQYF
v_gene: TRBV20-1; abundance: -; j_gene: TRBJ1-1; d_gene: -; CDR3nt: TGCAGTGCTAGACATTACGAACAGAACACTGAAGCTTTCTTT; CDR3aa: CSARHYEQNTEAFF
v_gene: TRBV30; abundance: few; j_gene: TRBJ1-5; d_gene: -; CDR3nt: TGTGCCTGGAGTGTGGATAGCAATCAGCCCCAGCATTTT; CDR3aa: CAWSVDSNQPQHF
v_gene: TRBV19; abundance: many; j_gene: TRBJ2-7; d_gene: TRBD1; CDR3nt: TGTGCCAGTAGTGCCCGACAGGGCTACGAGCAGTACTTC; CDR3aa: CASSARQGYEQYF
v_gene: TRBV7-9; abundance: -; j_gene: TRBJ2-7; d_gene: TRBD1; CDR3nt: TGTGCCAGCAGCTTAGAATTAGGGGGCGAGTACGAGCAGTACTTC; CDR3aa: CASSLELGGEYEQYF
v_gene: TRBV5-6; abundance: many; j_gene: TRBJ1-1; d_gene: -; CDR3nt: TGTGCCAGCAGCTACGACTCGAACACTGAAGCTTTCTTT; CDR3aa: CASSYDSNTEAFF
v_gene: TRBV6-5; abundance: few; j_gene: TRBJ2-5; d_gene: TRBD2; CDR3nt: TGTGCCAGCAGTTCCGACTCCCGACTAGCGGGTCCACCCCAAGAGGCCCAGTACTTC; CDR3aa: CASSSDSRLAGPPQEAQYF
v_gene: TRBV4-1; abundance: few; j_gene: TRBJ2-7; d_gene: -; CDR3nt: TGCGCCAGCAGCCAAGGGTGGACGCCTTACTCCTACGAGCAGTACTTC; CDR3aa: CASSQGWTPYSYEQYF
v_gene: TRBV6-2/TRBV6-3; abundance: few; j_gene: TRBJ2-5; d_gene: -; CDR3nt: TGTGCCAGCAGTTCGTGGGGGCCAGGTCAAGAGGCCCAGTACTTC; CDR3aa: CASSSWGPGQEAQYF
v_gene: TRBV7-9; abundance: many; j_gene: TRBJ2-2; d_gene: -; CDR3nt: TGTGCCAGCCAAAAGGGGGCCGGGGAGCTGTTTTTT; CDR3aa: CASQKGAGELFF
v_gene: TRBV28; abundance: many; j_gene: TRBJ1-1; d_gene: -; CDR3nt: TGTGCCAGCAGTTTATGGTTCACCGGAAACACTGAAGCTTTCTTT; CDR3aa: CASSLWFTGNTEAFF
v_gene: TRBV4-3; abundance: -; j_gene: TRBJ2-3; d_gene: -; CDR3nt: TGCGCCAGCAGCCAAACTAAAAGGTTTCCGCAGTATTTT; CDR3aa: CASSQTKRFPQYF
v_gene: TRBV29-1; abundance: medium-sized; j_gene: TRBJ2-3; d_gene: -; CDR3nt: TGCAGCGTCGGAACGGAGCTTCTCACAGATACGCAGTATTTT; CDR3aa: CSVGTELLTDTQYF
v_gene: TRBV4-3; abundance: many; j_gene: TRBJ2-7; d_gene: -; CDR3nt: TGCGCCAGCAGCCAAGATCGGGGGAGCACCTACGAGCAGTACTTC; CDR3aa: CASSQDRGSTYEQYF
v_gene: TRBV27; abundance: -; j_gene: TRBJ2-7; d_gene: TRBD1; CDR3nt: TGTGCCAGCAGTTTGACAGGGGGTATAGAGCAGTACTTC; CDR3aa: CASSLTGGIEQYF
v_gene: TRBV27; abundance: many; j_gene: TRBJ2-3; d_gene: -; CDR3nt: TGTGCCAGCAGTTTCTCATCCGGTACGCAGTATTTT; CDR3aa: CASSFSSGTQYF
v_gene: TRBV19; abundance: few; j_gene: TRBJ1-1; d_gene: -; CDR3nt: TGTGCCAGTAGTATGACCTTTGAAGCTTTCTTT; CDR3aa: CASSMTFEAFF
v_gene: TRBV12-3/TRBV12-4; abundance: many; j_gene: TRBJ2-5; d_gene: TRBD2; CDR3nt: TGTGCCAGCAACACGAGAGTAGCGGGCCACCAAGAGACCCAGTACTTC; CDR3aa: CASNTRVAGHQETQYF
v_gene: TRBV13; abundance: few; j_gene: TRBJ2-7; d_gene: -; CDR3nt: TGTGCCAGCAGCTTAGTCGGACAGCCATACGAGCAGTACTTC; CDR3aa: CASSLVGQPYEQYF
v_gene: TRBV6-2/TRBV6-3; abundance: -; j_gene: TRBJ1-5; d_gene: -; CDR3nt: TGTGCCAGCAGTTACTGGGGTAGCAATCAGCCCCAGCATTTT; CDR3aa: CASSYWGSNQPQHF
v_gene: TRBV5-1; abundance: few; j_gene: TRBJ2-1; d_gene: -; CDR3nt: TGCGCCAGCAGCTTGGATTCGCGGGGGCCCTACAATGAGCAGTTCTTC; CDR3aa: CASSLDSRGPYNEQFF
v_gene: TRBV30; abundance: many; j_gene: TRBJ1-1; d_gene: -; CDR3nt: TGTGCCTGGGGGCACGGGGCAACTGAAGCTTTCTTT; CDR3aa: CAWGHGATEAFF
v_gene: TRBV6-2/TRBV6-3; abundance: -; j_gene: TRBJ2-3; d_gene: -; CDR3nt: TGTGCCCGCACCCCTTTGGATGGGGCGCAGTATTTT; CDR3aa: CARTPLDGAQYF
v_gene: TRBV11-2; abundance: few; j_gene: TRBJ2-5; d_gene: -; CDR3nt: TGTGCCAGCAGCTTAGGCCGCCTAGCTGGACAAGAGACCCAGTACTTC; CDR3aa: CASSLGRLAGQETQYF
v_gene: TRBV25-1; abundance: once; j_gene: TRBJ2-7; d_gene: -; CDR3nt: TGTGCCAGCAGTTTTCCAGGGGGAGGCGAGCAGTACTTC; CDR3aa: CASSFPGGGEQYF
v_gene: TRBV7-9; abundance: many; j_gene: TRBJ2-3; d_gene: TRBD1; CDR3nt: TGTGCCAGCAGCTTAGTACAGACAGGGGTAGATACGCAGTATTTT; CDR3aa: CASSLVQTGVDTQYF
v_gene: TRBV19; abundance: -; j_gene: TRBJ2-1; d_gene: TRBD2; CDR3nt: TGTGCCAGTAGTATTTGGACTAGCGGGGGCAATGAGCAGTTCTTC; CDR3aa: CASSIWTSGGNEQFF
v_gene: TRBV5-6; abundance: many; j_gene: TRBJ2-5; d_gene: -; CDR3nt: TGTGCCAGCAGCTTGGGGCTGCAAGAGACCCAGTACTTC; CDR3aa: CASSLGLQETQYF
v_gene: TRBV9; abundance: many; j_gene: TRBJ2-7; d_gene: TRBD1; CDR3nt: TGTGCCAGCAGCGTAGGTGGGACAGCCAACGAGCAGTACTTC; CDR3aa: CASSVGGTANEQYF
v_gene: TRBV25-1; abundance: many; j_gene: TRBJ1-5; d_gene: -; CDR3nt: TGTGCCAGCAGACCGACAGTGAAATCGTCGTATAGCAATCAGCCCCAGCATTTT; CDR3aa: CASRPTVKSSYSNQPQHF
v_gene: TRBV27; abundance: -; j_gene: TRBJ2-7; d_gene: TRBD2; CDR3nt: TGTGCCAGCAGTTTATCGACTAGCGGGAGCAACGAGCAGTACTTC; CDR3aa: CASSLSTSGSNEQYF
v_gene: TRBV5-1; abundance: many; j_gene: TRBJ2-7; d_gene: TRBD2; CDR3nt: TGCGCCAGCAGCTTGGAAGGACTAGCGGGAGGCGGGGTCTTC; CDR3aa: CASSLEGLAGGGVF
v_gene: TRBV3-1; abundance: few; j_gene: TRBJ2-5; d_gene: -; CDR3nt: TGTGCCAGCAGCCAAGGTCGGTTTGCGGGGAGCCAAGAGACCCAGTACTTC; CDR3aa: CASSQGRFAGSQETQYF
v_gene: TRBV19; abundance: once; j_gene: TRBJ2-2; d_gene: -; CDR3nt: TGTGCCAGTAGTATAGCTGGACGCTTCAAATATAACACCGGGGAGCTGTTTTTT; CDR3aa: CASSIAGRFKYNTGELFF
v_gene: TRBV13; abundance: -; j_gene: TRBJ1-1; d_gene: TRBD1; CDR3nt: TGTGCCAGCAGCTTATCACCAGGGGGTCTCGACACTGAAGTTTTCTTT; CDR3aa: CASSLSPGGLDTEVFF
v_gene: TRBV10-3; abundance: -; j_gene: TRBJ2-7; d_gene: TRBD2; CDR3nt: TGTGCCATCAGTGTGGGAGGGTGGGACGAGCAGTACTTC; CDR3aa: CAISVGGWDEQYF
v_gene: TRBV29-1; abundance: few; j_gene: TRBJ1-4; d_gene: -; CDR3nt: TGCAGCGTTCGGGGGGCCCTGGGGACTAATGAAAAACTGTTTTTT; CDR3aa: CSVRGALGTNEKLFF
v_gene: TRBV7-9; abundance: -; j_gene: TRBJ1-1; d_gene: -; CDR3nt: TGTGCCAGCAGCTCACCAGGGGCGACTGAAGCTTTCTTT; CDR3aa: CASSSPGATEAFF
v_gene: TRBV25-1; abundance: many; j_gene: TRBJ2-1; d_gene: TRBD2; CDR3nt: TGTGCCAGCAGTGATGATAGCGGGAGGGCCAATGAGCAGTTCTTC; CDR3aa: CASSDDSGRANEQFF
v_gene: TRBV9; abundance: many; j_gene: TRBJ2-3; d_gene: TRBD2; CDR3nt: TGTGCCAGCAGCGTAGAAGGTAGCGGGAGAATGGCAGTTAACACAGATACGCAGTATTTT; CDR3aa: CASSVEGSGRMAVNTDTQYF
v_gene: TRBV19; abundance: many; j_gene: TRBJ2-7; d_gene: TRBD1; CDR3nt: TGTGCCAGTAGTGAGACAGGGGGCTACGAGCAGTACTTC; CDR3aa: CASSETGGYEQYF
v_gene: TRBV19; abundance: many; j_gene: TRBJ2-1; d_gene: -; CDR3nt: TGTGCCAGTAGTATAAGGGGGAGGGATGAGCAGTTCTTC; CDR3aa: CASSIRGRDEQFF
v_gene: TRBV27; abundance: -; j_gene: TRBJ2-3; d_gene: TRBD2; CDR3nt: TGTGCCAGCAGTTTAAGCGGGGTTGCAGATACGCAGTATTTT; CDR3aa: CASSLSGVADTQYF
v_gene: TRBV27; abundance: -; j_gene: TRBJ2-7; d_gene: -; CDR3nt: TGTGCCAGCAGCCAACCTCGGGTTGAGGCCGTCGTTTTC; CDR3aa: CASSQPRVEAVVF
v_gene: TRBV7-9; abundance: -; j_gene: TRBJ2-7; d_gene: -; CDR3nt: TGTGCCAGTCGCGGACCCTACTACGAGCAGTACTTC; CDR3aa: CASRGPYYEQYF
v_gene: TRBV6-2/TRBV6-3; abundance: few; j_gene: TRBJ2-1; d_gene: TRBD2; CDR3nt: TGTGCCAGCAGCCCCATAGCGGGGGACTGGGGGCAGTTCTTC; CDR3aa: CASSPIAGDWGQFF
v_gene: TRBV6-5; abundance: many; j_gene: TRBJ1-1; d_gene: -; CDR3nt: TGTGCCAGCAGTTACTCGAGTTGGGGCCAGCGGAACACTGAAGCTTTCTTT; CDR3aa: CASSYSSWGQRNTEAFF
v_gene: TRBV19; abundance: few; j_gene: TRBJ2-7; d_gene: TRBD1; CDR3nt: TGTGCCAGTAGTATAGGCCTGACAGGGTTCCCCTACGAGCAGTACTTC; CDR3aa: CASSIGLTGFPYEQYF
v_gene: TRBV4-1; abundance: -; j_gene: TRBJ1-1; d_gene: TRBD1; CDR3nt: TGCGCCGGCAGCCAGGGGGCTTCTGGCACTGAAGCTTTCTTT; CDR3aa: CAGSQGASGTEAFF
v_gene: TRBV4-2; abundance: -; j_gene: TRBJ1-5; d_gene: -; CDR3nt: TGTGCCAGCAGCCAAGAGCAGGGAGAGGACAATCGGCCCCAGCATTTT; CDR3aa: CASSQEQGEDNRPQHF
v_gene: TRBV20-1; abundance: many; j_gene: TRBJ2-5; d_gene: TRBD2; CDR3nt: TGCAGTGCCCCCTCTAGTAAGAAGCGGGAGGAAGAGACCCAGTACTTC; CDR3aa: CSAPSSKKREEETQYF
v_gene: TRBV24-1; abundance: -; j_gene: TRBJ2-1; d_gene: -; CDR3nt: TGTGCCACCGGTCAAGGGGACCCGGTCGCGAATGAGCAGTTCTTC; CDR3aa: CATGQGDPVANEQFF
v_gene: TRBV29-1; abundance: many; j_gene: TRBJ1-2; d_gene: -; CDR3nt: TGCAGCGTTGGCGGGACGGACTATGGCTACACCTTC; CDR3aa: CSVGGTDYGYTF